The 29 T cell receptor beta chains below were found in one sample sequenced in a study of cytomegalovirus exposure and HLA in healthy donors (dated by TCRdb to about 2017). Library creation used the immunoSEQ multiplex PCR assay. For the multiplex PCR, a mixture combining 60 forward primers for TCR Vbeta segments and 13 reverse primers for TCR Jbeta segments was used. TCRdb carries this immuneACCESS record with in-frame sequences only. Its versions omit some clonotypes, under half of them owing to an unresolved V gene in the studies checked, with the rest unexplained. The sample table holds 210,000 or so clones, of which roughly 91% were seen once. Of the sample, 0.95% to 1.1% is held by the ten largest clones. The material sequenced was PBMCs. These receptors originate from a woman aged 18-29 years in good health and CMV-seronegative.

V is TRBV7-9 and J is TRBJ2-3; 9 nucleotides match TRBD2. V gave up 6 bases and J gave up 8 bases; unmatched junction bases: 9. Germline CDR1 SEHNR, CDR2 FQNEAQ (reference sequence). The CDR3 consists of 14 residues. The CDR3, as DNA: TGTGCCAGCAGAGATCTAGCGGGGCACTCTACGCAGTATTTT. This sequence encodes CASRDLAGHSTQYF.

The chain has TRBV15 and TRBJ1-5; 8 bases line up with TRBD1. Germline V lookup: CDR1 LNHNV, CDR2 YYDKDF (reference sequence). J lost 9 bases, V lost 1 base, and 8 bases had no gene match. The CDR3 covers 15 residues. The CDR3, as DNA: TGTGCCACCAGCAGAGGAGGACAGGGCCTTTCGCCCCAGCATTTT. As protein: CATSRGGQGLSPQHF. Based on the CDR3 plus reference TRBV15 and TRBJ1-5, the full variable domain is DAMVIQNPRYQVTQFGKPVTLSCSQTLNHNVMYWYQQKSSQAPKLLFHYYDKDFNNEADTPDNFQSRRPNTSFCFLDIRSPGLGDTAMYLCATSRGGQGLSPQHFGDGTRLSIL.

Points on this clone: An end of the junction differs from the germline gene, which may be a read error. The chain combines TRBV20-1 with TRBJ1-2; D perhaps matches TRBD1 (6 bases). Per the germline V gene, CDR1 is DFQATT and CDR2 is SNEGSKA (reference sequence). The CDR3 runs 9 residues. In nucleotides, the CDR3 is TGCAGTGCCTCAGGGGTTCGGGCCTTC. Translated: CSASGVRAF.

This chain uses TRBV15 with TRBJ2-1, with 13 bases aligning to TRBD2. The CDR3 totals 16 residues. With V trimmed by 2 bases and J by 2 bases, 0 bases remained unmatched. The V gene's germline CDR1 is LNHNV and CDR2 YYDKDF (reference sequence). The CDR3 loop reads CATSRTSGGAYNEQFF. The DNA of the CDR3 is TGTGCCACCAGCAGAACTAGCGGGGGGGCCTACAATGAGCAGTTCTTC. The full variable domain, its missing parts supplied by reference TRBV15 and TRBJ2-1, is DAMVIQNPRYQVTQFGKPVTLSCSQTLNHNVMYWYQQKSSQAPKLLFHYYDKDFNNEADTPDNFQSRRPNTSFCFLDIRSPGLGDTAMYLCATSRTSGGAYNEQFFGPGTRLTVL.

The chain is built from TRBV4-2 and TRBJ2-1; 14 bases are a match to TRBD2. The CDR3 contains 16 residues. Germline V CDR1 and CDR2: LGHNA, YNFKEQ. The ends lost 3 bases at V and 9 bases at J; junction bases unmatched: 7. In DNA, the CDR3 is TGTGCCAGCAGCCAGACTAGCGGGAGGGGTATGGGTGAGCAGTTCTTC. Translating it yields CASSQTSGRGMGEQFF.

This sequence joins TRBV27 and TRBJ2-1, with D possibly being TRBD1 (6 bases). CDR3 length equals 17 residues. V dropped 4 bases and J dropped 12 bases, with 28 bases sitting between them. The germline V gene encodes CDR1 MNHEY and CDR2 SMNVEV (reference sequence). CDR3 loop: CASSWVGSGAPPGPQFF. The DNA for the CDR3 is TGTGCCAGCAGTTGGGTAGGGTCAGGGGCTCCCCCAGGACCGCAGTTCTTC.

The CDR3: CASSLSSSGKNIQYF. CDR3 nucleotide sequence: TGTGCCAGCAGCCTGTCGTCTAGCGGGAAGAACATTCAGTACTTC. The chain is built from TRBV9 and TRBJ2-4; TRBD2 matches at 9 bases. Per germline, CDR1 SGDLS and CDR2 YYNGEE. The CDR3 length is 15 residues. The ends lost 4 bases at V and 7 bases at J; junction bases unmatched: 9.

The chain employs TRBV5-1 and TRBJ1-3, with D maybe TRBD1 (5 bases). V shed 0 bases and J shed 0 bases, with 7 bases lying between them. Germline-derived CDR1 and CDR2 are SGHRS and YFSETQ. The CDR3 sequence is 15 residues long. CDR3 loop: CASSLGTLSGNTIYF. The CDR3 bases are TGCGCCAGCAGCTTGGGGACACTCTCTGGAAACACCATATATTTT.

The chain joins TRBV11-2 to TRBJ2-6; a weak D match, TRBD1 (5 bases). V was trimmed by 4 bases and J by 0 bases, leaving 16 bases between them. Per germline, CDR1 SGHAT and CDR2 FQNNGV. This CDR3 is 18 amino acids long. The CDR3 DNA follows: TGTGCCAGCAGCTCGAGACAGAAAACCCTCTCTGGGGCCAACGTCCTGACTTTC. This sequence encodes CASSSRQKTLSGANVLTF.

This clone occurred once. This sequence joins TRBV30 and TRBJ1-6; D perhaps matches TRBD1 (6 bases). The V and J ends lost 2 bases and 0 bases respectively, with 14 bases between them. Germline assignment: CDR1 GTSNPN and CDR2 SVGIG (reference sequence). This CDR3 has 17 residues. The DNA for the CDR3 is TGTGCCTGGAGTCCCCCAGGGGTAGGCTCCTATAATTCACCCCTCCACTTT. This encodes CAWSPPGVGSYNSPLHF.

The rearrangement joins TRBV7-8 to TRBJ2-1, with a weak D call TRBD2 (6 bases). CDR3 length: 15 residues. The V end lost 3 bases, the J end lost 8 bases, and 17 bases lay between the germline ends. Germline V gives CDR1 SGHVS, CDR2 FQNEAQ. The CDR3 is CASSLGGHNGDEQFF. DNA for the CDR3: TGTGCCAGCAGCTTGGGGGGTCACAACGGAGATGAGCAGTTCTTC.

This clone was observed a handful of times. The V and J genes are TRBV5-6 and TRBJ1-1, with 9 positions matching TRBD1. Germline V gene data show CDR1 as SGHDT and CDR2 as YYEEEE. The CDR3 length is 14 residues. V lost 3 bases to trimming and J lost 1 base; unmatched junction nucleotides: 1. DNA of the CDR3: TGTGCCAGCAGCTCGACAGGGGGGAACACTGAAGCTTTCTTT. This encodes CASSSTGGNTEAFF.

The rearrangement joins TRBV4-1 to TRBJ1-2; the D gene is possibly TRBD1 (6 bases). V lost 0 bases, J lost 2 bases, and 16 bases lay in between. CDR1 and CDR2 from the germline V gene are MGHRA and YSYEKL. The CDR3 runs 17 residues. The CDR3 DNA follows: TGCGCCAGCAGCCAAGATCTTCCACTAGGGGGAAACTATGGCTACACCTTC. It yields the protein CASSQDLPLGGNYGYTF.

This clone appeared once. The chain carries TRBV4-1 and TRBJ2-7; 9 bases map to TRBD1. Germline CDR1 and CDR2: MGHRA and YSYEKL. The V and J ends lost 1 base and 4 bases, in that order; junction bases with no gene match: 5. This CDR3 is 15 amino acids long. CDR3 in amino acids: CASSQVGTGLYEQYF. As DNA, the CDR3 is TGCGCCAGCAGCCAAGTTGGGACAGGGTTATACGAGCAGTACTTC.

This chain uses TRBV19 with TRBJ2-2; 9 nucleotides match TRBD1. The length of the CDR3 is 16 residues. J was trimmed by 2 bases and V by 10 bases; bases with no gene match: 11. The germline CDR1 and CDR2 sequences are LNHDA and SQIVND (reference sequence). This CDR3 is CATNARGQGNTGELFF. The CDR3 nucleotides read TGTGCCACTAACGCCCGGGGACAGGGAAACACCGGGGAGCTGTTTTTT. Full variable domain (outside the CDR3, taken from reference TRBV19 and TRBJ2-2): DGGITQSPKYLFRKEGQNVTLSCEQNLNHDAMYWYRQDPGQGLRLIYYSQIVNDFQKGDIAEGYSVSREKKESFPLTVTSAQKNPTAFYLCATNARGQGNTGELFFGEGSRLTVL.

This chain links TRBV13 with TRBJ1-6; 7 bases are shared with TRBD1. This CDR3 contains 13 residues. The germline V gene has CDR1 PRHDT and CDR2 FYEKMQ (reference sequence). V lost 6 bases and J lost 7; bases outside the gene matches: 3. Written as DNA, the CDR3 is TGTGCCAGCAGGCGGACAGGAAATTCACCCCTCCACTTT. This codes for CASRRTGNSPLHF.

The chain combines TRBV11-3 with TRBJ2-7; 7 bases map to TRBD1. The J call is doubtful: the DNA matches TRBJ2-5 better. Germline values: CDR1 SGHNT, CDR2 YENEEA. This CDR3 comprises 14 residues. CDR3: CASSPTGLQETQYF. DNA for the CDR3: TGTGCCAGCAGCCCGACAGGGCTACAAGAGACCCAGTACTTC.

The chain couples TRBV27 to TRBJ1-2; tentatively, D is TRBD1 (6 bases). CDR1 is MNHEY and CDR2 is SMNVEV in the germline V gene (reference sequence). This CDR3 spans 15 amino acids. V was pared by 5 bases and J by 6 bases, with 19 bases between. CDR3 in DNA: TGTGCCAGCAGTCCGGGGAGGGGGGGCTATCATGGCTACACCTTC. Translating it yields CASSPGRGGYHGYTF.

The V gene is TRBV10-2, the J gene TRBJ2-6, with no clear D. V was clipped by 7 bases and J by 1 base, with 5 bases between them. The CDR3 consists of 13 residues. The germline gives CDR1 WSHSY, CDR2 SAAADI. CDR3 bases: TGCGCCAGCAAAGCATCTGGGGCCAACGTCCTGACTTTC. Encoded protein: CASKASGANVLTF.

This chain uses TRBV5-6 with TRBJ2-7, with TRBD2 matching 13 bases. The CDR3 consists of 15 residues. The V and J ends lost 3 bases and 1 base, in that order; junction bases with no gene match: 1. Germline CDR1 SGHDT, CDR2 YYEEEE. Here the CDR3 DNA reads TGTGCCAGCAGCTGGACTAGCGGGAGATCCTACGAGCAGTACTTC. Translating gives CASSWTSGRSYEQYF. Full variable domain (rest looked up from reference TRBV5-6 and TRBJ2-7): DAGVTQSPTHLIKTRGQQVTLRCSPKSGHDTVSWYQQALGQGPQFIFQYYEEEERQRGNFPDRFSGHQFPNYSSELNVNALLLGDSALYLCASSWTSGRSYEQYFGPGTRLTVT.

The rearrangement uses TRBV4-1 and TRBJ1-2; D possibly corresponds to TRBD1 (5 bases). This CDR3 spans 12 amino acids. Per the germline V gene, CDR1 is MGHRA and CDR2 is YSYEKL. Trimming removed 2 bases at V and 5 bases at J, with 6 bases between. CDR3 in DNA: TGCGCCAGCAGCCAAAGACAGTATGGCTACACCTTC. This gives the protein CASSQRQYGYTF.

The CDR3: CASSLGTGHMNTEAFF. CDR3 coding DNA: TGTGCCAGCAGCTTAGGGACAGGGCACATGAACACTGAAGCTTTCTTT. The chain is built from TRBV7-2 and TRBJ1-1; 8 bases are a match to TRBD1. Trimming took 1 base from V and 0 from J; bases not matched to a gene: 4. The CDR3 is 16 amino acids. Looked up from germline, CDR1 is SGHTA and CDR2 is FQGNSA.

The chain is built from TRBV5-6 and TRBJ1-2; 10 bases align to TRBD1. Germline-derived CDR1 and CDR2 are SGHDT and YYEEEE. This CDR3 contains 16 residues. V dropped 5 bases and J dropped 1; count of bases not matched to a gene: 8. CDR3 protein: CASRGRQGAFNYGYTF. The DNA of the CDR3 is TGTGCCAGCAGGGGGAGACAGGGGGCCTTTAACTATGGCTACACCTTC. Filled out from reference TRBV5-6 and TRBJ1-2, the complete variable domain reads DAGVTQSPTHLIKTRGQQVTLRCSPKSGHDTVSWYQQALGQGPQFIFQYYEEEERQRGNFPDRFSGHQFPNYSSELNVNALLLGDSALYLCASRGRQGAFNYGYTFGSGTRLTVV.

The rearrangement uses TRBV6-1 and TRBJ1-2, with D possibly matching TRBD1 (6 bases). The germline V gene encodes CDR1 MNHNS and CDR2 SASEGT. The V and J ends lost 10 bases and 4 bases respectively, with 19 bases between them. The CDR3 totals 14 residues. CDR3 residues: CATTGTQPPYGYTF. The CDR3 DNA follows: TGTGCCACCACCGGGACACAGCCCCCCTATGGCTACACCTTC.

This clone turned up a few times. This CDR3 reads CASSPRGQSGYTF. DNA for the CDR3: TGTGCCAGCAGCCCCAGGGGTCAAAGTGGCTACACCTTC. V usage is TRBV9 and J usage is TRBJ1-2; a weak D match, TRBD1 (6 bases). V lost 4 bases to trimming and J lost 7 bases, with 14 bases between them. Germline loops: CDR1 SGDLS, CDR2 YYNGEE. The CDR3 has 13 amino acids.

This clone came up once. DNA for the CDR3: TGTGCCAGCAGTATCTTGACAGGGGCGGGGGTGTATCAAGAGACCCAGTACTTC. Translated: CASSILTGAGVYQETQYF. The chain joins TRBV28 to TRBJ2-5; TRBD1 might be the D (8 bases). CDR1 MDHEN and CDR2 SYDVKM come from the germline V gene. The ends were cut back, 5 bases at V and 2 bases at J, with 24 bases in the middle. CDR3 length: 18 residues.

This chain links TRBV7-2 with TRBJ2-7; 7 bases line up with TRBD1. The CDR3 consists of 16 residues. The V segment lost 0 bases and the J segment 6 bases; nucleotides outside the gene matches: 11. Germline V gene lookup returns CDR1 SGHTA and CDR2 FQGNSA. The CDR3 reads CASSLADRATISEQYF. CDR3 bases: TGTGCCAGCAGCTTAGCTGACAGGGCGACCATTTCCGAGCAGTACTTC.

This clone was counted once. This sequence joins TRBV5-1 and TRBJ1-4; 7 bases map to TRBD1. V lost 1 base, J lost 4 bases, and 4 bases stayed unmatched. Per the germline V gene, CDR1 is SGHRS and CDR2 is YFSETQ. The CDR3 covers 15 residues. CDR3 loop: CASSLRDSLNEKLFF. DNA of the CDR3: TGCGCCAGCAGCTTGAGGGACAGCCTTAATGAAAAACTGTTTTTT.

The chain employs TRBV7-9 and TRBJ1-4; D is unclear. There are 16 residues in the CDR3. CDR1 and CDR2 (germline): SEHNR, FQNEAQ (reference sequence). Trimming removed 0 bases from V and 0 bases from J, with 8 bases in between. The CDR3, as DNA: TGTGCCAGCAGCTTAGCGAAACCGGCAACTAATGAAAAACTGTTTTTT. The encoded protein is CASSLAKPATNEKLFF.